Detailed here is one T cell receptor (beta chain). As yet, its antigen is unknown. The record originates from a study of shared clonotypes between healthy human individuals. The wider study: Researchers assigned three CD4 naive, three CD4 memory, two CD8 naive and one CD8 memory plate to each donor. Findings and limits, study-wide: Clonotypes shared by all four sorted-subset donors had higher generation probabilities than non-shared clonotypes. Generally, estimated richness proved larger in naive subsets than it did in memory subsets.

The protocol was immunoSEQ multiplex PCR, while the TCRdb copy is restricted to in-frame clones and leaves out a portion. The sample shows around 700,000 clones, around three quarters of them seen only once. The sample taken for sequencing was memory CD4+ T cells sorted from blood. Subset noted: CD45RA-negative fraction. This clonotype was obtained from a woman aged 25 to 39 in good health.

The CDR3, as DNA: TGTGCCAGCAGTACCGAGGGGCTAGTTGAAGCTTTCTTT. It specifies CASSTEGLVEAFF. V usage is TRBV28 and J usage is TRBJ1-1; perhaps TRBD1 as D (5 bases). The germline gives CDR1 MDHEN, CDR2 SYDVKM. The CDR3 consists of 13 residues. The V and J ends lost 5 bases and 7 bases respectively, with 14 bases between them. The full variable domain, in which reference TRBV28 and TRBJ1-1 provide the parts outside the CDR3, is DVKVTQSSRYLVKRTGEKVFLECVQDMDHENMFWYRQDPGLGLRLIYFSYDVKMKEKGDIPEGYSVSREKKERFSLILESASTNQTSMYLCASSTEGLVEAFFGQGTRLTVV.